These T cell receptor beta chains were read from a single sample in a study of blood T cell repertoires in COVID-19. Produced via immunoSEQ multiplex PCR; TCRdb's table is partial and in-frame only. The sample shows approximately 240,000 clones, less than 90% of them seen only once. The sample consisted of peripheral blood. Source of these receptors: a woman older than 75 with active or convalescent COVID-19. Both conserved end residues are trimmed from each CDR3.

CDR3 length	V gene	J gene	CDR3 protein
12	TRBV5-4	TRBJ2-7	ASSLPGRGGEQY
12	TRBV18	TRBJ1-2	ASSPGQGNYGYT
14	TRBV14	TRBJ2-7	ASSQGAGTGAYEQY
11	TRBV30	TRBJ1-1	AWKGATNTEAF
13	TRBV29-1	TRBJ2-3	SAGGSGQGKDTQY
12	TRBV4-1	TRBJ1-2	ASSHPGQGTGYT
11	TRBV6-2/TRBV6-3	TRBJ2-7	ASSMATGVEQY
13	TRBV10-3	TRBJ2-1	AISEPGTGGNEQF
9	TRBV30	TRBJ2-5	AWSAIETQY
14	TRBV9	TRBJ1-6	ASSATGTGTGSPLH
12	TRBV5-4	TRBJ1-6	ASSRGQTYSPLH
14	TRBV18	TRBJ1-4	ASSSTRTGVNEKLF
13	TRBV7-9	TRBJ1-4	ASSLVQGAREKLF
12	TRBV19	TRBJ1-1	ASSPLFGDTEAF
11	TRBV11-3	TRBJ1-1	ASSTRHGPGAF
11	TRBV5-4	TRBJ2-7	ASRGWALYEQY
12	TRBV14	TRBJ1-2	ASSQDQRPYGYT
14	TRBV4-2	TRBJ2-7	ASSQDRAGAAYEQY
13	TRBV9	TRBJ1-6	ASSLRDRPNSPLH
8	TRBV25-1	TRBJ1-4	ATREEKLF
13	TRBV19	TRBJ2-1	ASSWGLAGGTEQF
15	TRBV15	TRBJ2-6	ATSGKQGARGANVLT
13	TRBV10-3	TRBJ1-2	AISRTGYTNYGYT
13	TRBV6-2/TRBV6-3	TRBJ2-7	ASSYSDRGTYEQY
11	TRBV4-1	TRBJ2-1	ASSQVRYNEQF
9	TRBV12-3/TRBV12-4	TRBJ2-4	ASSRLNIQY
13	TRBV9	TRBJ2-7	ASSVEDRGLGEQY
11	TRBV12-3/TRBV12-4	TRBJ2-7	ASSLALSRGQY
15	TRBV19	TRBJ1-2	ASSPRGLDRVGYGYT
11	TRBV10-2	TRBJ2-5	ASSGASKETQY
13	TRBV15	TRBJ2-7	ATGPGQSQSYEQY